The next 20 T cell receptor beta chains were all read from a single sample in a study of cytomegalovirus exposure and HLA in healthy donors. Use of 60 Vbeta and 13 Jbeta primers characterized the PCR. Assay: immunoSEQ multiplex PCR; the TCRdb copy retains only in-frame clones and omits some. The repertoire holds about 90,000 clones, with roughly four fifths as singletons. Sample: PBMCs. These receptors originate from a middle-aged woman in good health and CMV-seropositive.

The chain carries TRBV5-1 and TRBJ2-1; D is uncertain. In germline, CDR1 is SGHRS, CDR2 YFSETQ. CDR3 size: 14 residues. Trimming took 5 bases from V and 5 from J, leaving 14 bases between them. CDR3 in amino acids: CASSSGEAHNEQFF. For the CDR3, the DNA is TGCGCCAGCAGTTCGGGTGAAGCCCACAATGAGCAGTTCTTC. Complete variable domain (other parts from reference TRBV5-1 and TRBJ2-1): KAGVTQTPRYLIKTRGQQVTLSCSPISGHRSVSWYQQTPGQGLQFLFEYFSETQRNKGNFPGRFSGRQFSNSRSEMNVSTLELGDSALYLCASSSGEAHNEQFFGPGTRLTVL.

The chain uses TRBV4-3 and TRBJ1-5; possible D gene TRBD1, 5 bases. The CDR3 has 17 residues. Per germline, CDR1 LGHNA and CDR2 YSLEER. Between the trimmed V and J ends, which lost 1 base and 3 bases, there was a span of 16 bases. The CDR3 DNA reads TGCGCCAGCAGCCAAGGCGGTTCGGGGGTCCTCAATCAGCCCCAGCATTTT. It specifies CASSQGGSGVLNQPQHF.

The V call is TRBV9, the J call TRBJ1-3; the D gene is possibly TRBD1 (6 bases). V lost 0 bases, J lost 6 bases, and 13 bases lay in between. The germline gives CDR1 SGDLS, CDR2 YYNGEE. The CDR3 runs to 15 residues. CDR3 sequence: CASSVGEQGTNTIYF. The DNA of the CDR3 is TGTGCCAGCAGCGTAGGAGAGCAGGGGACAAACACCATATATTTT.

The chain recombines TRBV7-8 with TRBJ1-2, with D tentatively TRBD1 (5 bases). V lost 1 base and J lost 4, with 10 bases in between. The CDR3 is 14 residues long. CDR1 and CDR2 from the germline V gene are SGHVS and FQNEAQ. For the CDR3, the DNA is TGTGCCAGCAGCTTAGGCCAGGGCGGCTATGGCTACACCTTC. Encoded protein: CASSLGQGGYGYTF. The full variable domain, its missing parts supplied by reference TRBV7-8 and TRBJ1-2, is GAGVSQSPRYKVAKRGQDVALRCDPISGHVSLFWYQQALGQGPEFLTYFQNEAQLDKSGLPSDRFFAERPEGSVSTLKIQRTQQEDSAVYLCASSLGQGGYGYTFGSGTRLTVV.

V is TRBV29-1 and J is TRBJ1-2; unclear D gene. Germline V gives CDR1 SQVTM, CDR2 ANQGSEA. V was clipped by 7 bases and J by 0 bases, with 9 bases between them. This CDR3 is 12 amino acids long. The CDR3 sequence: CSGGGTNYGYTF. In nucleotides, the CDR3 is TGCAGCGGGGGAGGGACTAACTATGGCTACACCTTC. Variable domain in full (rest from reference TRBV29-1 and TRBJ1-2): SAVISQKPSRDICQRGTSLTIQCQVDSQVTMMFWYRQQPGQSLTLIATANQGSEATYESGFVIDKFPISRPNLTFSTLTVSNMSPEDSSIYLCSGGGTNYGYTFGSGTRLTVV.

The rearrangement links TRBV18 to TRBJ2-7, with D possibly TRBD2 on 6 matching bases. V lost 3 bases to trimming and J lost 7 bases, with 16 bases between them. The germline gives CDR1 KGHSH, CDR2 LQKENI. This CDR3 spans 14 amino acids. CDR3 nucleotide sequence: TGTGCCAGCTCACCGAATCAATCGGGAGATGAGCAGTACTTC. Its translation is CASSPNQSGDEQYF.

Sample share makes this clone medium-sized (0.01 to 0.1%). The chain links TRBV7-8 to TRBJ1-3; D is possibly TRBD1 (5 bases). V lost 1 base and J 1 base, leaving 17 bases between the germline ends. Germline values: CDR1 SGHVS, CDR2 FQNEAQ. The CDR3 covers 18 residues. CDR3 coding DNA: TGTGCCAGCAGCTTAGTTGCCGGGGGTGAATTATCTGGAAACACCATATATTTT. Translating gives CASSLVAGGELSGNTIYF.

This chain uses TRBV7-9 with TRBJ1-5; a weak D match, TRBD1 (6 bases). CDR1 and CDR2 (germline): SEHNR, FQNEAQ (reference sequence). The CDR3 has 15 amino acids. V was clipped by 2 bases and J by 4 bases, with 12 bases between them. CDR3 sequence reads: CASSLRSGANQPQHF. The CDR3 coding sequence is TGTGCCAGCAGCTTAAGGTCAGGGGCAAATCAGCCCCAGCATTTT.

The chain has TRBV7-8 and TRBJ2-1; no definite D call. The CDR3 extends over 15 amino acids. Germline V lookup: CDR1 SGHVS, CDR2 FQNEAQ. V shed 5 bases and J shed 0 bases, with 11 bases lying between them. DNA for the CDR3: TGTGCCAGCAGCGCTCTGGGCAGCTCCTACAATGAGCAGTTCTTC. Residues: CASSALGSSYNEQFF.

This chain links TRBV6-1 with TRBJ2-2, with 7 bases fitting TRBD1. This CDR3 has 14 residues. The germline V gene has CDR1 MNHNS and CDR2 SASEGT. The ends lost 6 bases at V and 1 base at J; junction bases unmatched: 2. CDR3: CASRGTVNTGELFF. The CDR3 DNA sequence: TGTGCCAGCAGGGGGACAGTGAACACCGGGGAGCTGTTTTTT.

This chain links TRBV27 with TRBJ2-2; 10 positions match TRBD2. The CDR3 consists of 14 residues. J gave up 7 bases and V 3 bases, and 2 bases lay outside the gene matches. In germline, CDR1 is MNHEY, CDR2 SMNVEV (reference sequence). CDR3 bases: TGTGCCAGCAGTTTGAGCGGGGGGGGCGGGGAGCTGTTTTTT. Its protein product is CASSLSGGGGELFF.

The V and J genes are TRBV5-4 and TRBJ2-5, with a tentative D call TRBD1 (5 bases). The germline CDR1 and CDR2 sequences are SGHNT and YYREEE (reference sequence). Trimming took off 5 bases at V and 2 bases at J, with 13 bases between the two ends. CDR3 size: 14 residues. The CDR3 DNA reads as TGTGCCAGCAGTTTTCGACAGTTTCAAGAGACCCAGTACTTC. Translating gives CASSFRQFQETQYF.

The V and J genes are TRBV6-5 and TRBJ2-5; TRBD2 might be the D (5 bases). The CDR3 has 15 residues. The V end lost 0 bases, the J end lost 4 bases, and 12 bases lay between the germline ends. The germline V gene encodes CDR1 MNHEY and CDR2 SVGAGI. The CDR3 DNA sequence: TGTGCCAGCAGTTACTCGACCGGGATCGGAGAGACCCAGTACTTC. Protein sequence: CASSYSTGIGETQYF.

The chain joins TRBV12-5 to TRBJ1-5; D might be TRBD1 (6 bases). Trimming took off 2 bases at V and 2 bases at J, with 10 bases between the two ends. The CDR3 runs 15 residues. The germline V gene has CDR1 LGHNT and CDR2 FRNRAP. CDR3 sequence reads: CASGLLQGGNQPQHF. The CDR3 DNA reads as TGTGCTAGTGGTTTGTTACAGGGTGGCAATCAGCCCCAGCATTTT.

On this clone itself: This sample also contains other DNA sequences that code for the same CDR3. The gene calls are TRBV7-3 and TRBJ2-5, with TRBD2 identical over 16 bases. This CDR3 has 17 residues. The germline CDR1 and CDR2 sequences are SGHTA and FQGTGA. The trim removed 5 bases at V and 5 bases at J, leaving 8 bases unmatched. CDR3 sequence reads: CASSPGTSGRARETQYF. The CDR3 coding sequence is TGTGCCAGCAGCCCAGGGACTAGCGGGAGGGCCCGGGAGACCCAGTACTTC.

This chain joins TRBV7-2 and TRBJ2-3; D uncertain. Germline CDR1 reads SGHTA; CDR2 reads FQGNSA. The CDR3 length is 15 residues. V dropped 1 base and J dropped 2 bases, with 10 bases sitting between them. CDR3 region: CASSLVSRNTDTQYF. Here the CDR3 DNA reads TGTGCCAGCAGCTTAGTATCGCGGAACACAGATACGCAGTATTTT.

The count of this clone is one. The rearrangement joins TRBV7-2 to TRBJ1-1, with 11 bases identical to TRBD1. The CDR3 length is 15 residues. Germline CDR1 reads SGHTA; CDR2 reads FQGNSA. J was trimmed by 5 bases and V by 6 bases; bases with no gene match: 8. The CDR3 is CASRQTGTGGTEAFF. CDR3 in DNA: TGTGCCAGCAGACAAACCGGGACAGGGGGAACTGAAGCTTTCTTT.

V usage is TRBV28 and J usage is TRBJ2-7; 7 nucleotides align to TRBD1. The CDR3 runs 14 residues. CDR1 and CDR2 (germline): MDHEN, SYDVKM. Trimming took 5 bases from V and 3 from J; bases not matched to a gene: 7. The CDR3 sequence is CASSQTGAYYEQYF. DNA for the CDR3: TGTGCCAGCAGTCAAACAGGGGCGTACTACGAGCAGTACTTC.

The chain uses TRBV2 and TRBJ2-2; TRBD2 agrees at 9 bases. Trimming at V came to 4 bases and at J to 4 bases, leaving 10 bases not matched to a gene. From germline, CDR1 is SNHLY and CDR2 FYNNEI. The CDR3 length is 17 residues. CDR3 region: CASSAIAGVLGTGELFF. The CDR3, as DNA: TGTGCCAGCAGTGCAATAGCGGGAGTTCTCGGCACCGGGGAGCTGTTTTTT.

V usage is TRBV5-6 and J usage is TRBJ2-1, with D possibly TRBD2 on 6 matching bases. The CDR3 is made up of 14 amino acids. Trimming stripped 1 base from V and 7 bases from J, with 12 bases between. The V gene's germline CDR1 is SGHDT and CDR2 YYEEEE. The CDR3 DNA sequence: TGTGCCAGCAGCTTGACCGGGAGCTGGAATGAGCAGTTCTTC. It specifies CASSLTGSWNEQFF.